The sequence of this T cell receptor (beta chain) was determined in a study of blood T cell repertoires in COVID-19. Sequencing was performed with immunoSEQ multiplex PCR; in TCRdb, only in-frame clones are kept and a portion is missing. The repertoire holds 200,000 to 300,000 clones, with approximately 90% as singletons. The CDR3 covers 18 residues. J was trimmed by 3 bases and V by 0 bases; bases with no gene match: 10. Per the germline V gene, CDR1 is KGHSY and CDR2 is FQNENV. Material: peripheral blood. The receptor's source is a man in his 60s who had recovered from COVID-19. The gene calls are TRBV16 and TRBJ2-5; TRBD2 matches 10 bases. The DNA for the CDR3 is TGTGCCAGCAGCCAATCTCAGCGGGGGGGCCTCGGCAAAGAGACCCAGTACTTC. It translates to CASSQSQRGGLGKETQYF.